The clone carrying this TCR beta chain was detected many times. Its antigen remains unidentified. The germline V and J ends were trimmed by 4 bases and 0 bases, with 9 bases remaining between them. Germline lookup yields CDR1 MNHEY and CDR2 SMNVEV (reference sequence). The CDR3 is 14 amino acids. This record belongs to a study of T cell repertoires in cytomegalovirus infection. TCRdb re-derived calls from the reads in MiXCR, one entry per CDR3 protein. The data hold approximately 990,000 distinct CDR3 sequences, with less than 40% observed a single time. The sequence was obtained from a human donor in good health (CMV status not recorded). Some clones in this sample may be carry-over from other donors' samples. The chain joins TRBV27 to TRBJ1-1; TRBD1 is a possible D gene (6 bases). The material was cultured CD8+ T cells from PBMCs, obtained from culture after CMV antigen stimulation. The CDR3 loop is CASSSGTLNTEAFF. CDR3 bases: TGTGCCAGCAGTTCCGGGACATTGAACACTGAAGCTTTCTTT.